This T cell receptor beta chain was obtained from a study of T cell responses to AZD1222 COVID-19 vaccine. Study at large: Doses given second, at about 4 or about 12 weeks, were pooled.

Method: immunoSEQ multiplex PCR; TCRdb's copy keeps in-frame clones and lacks some. The sample shows some 170,000 clones, around 94% of them seen only once. V was clipped by 9 bases and J by 11 bases, with 17 bases between them. The CDR3 extends over 12 amino acids. Germline CDR1 and CDR2: SNHLY and FYNNEI. The chain uses TRBV2 and TRBJ1-5; perhaps TRBD1 as D (5 bases). The material sequenced was peripheral blood, taken on day 0 of AZD1222 vaccination. The sequence was obtained from an adult in good health. CDR3 region: CASTGPGEAQHF. The CDR3 region has the DNA TGTGCCAGTACCGGACCGGGGGAGGCCCAGCATTTT. The full variable domain, completed using reference TRBV2 and TRBJ1-5, is EPEVTQTPSHQVTQMGQEVILRCVPISNHLYFYWYRQILGQKVEFLVSFYNNEISEKSEIFDDQFSVERPDGSNFTLKIRSTKLEDSAMYFCASTGPGEAQHFGDGTRLSIL.